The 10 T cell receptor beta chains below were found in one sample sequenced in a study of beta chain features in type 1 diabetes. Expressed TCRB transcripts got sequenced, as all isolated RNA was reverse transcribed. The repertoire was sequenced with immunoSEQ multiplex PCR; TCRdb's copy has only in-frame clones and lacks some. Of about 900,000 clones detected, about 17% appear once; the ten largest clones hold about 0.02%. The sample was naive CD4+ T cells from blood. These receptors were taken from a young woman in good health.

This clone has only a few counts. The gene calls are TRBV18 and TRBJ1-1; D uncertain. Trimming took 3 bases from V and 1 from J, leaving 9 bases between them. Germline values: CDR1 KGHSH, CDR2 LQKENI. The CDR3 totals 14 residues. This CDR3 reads CASSPGITNTEAFF. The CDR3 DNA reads TGTGCCAGCTCACCGGGAATAACGAACACTGAAGCTTTCTTT. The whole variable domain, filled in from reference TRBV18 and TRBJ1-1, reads NAGVMQNPRHLVRRRGQEARLRCSPMKGHSHVYWYRQLPEEGLKFMVYLQKENIIDESGMPKERFSAEFPKEGPSILRIQQVVRGDSAAYFCASSPGITNTEAFFGQGTRLTVV.

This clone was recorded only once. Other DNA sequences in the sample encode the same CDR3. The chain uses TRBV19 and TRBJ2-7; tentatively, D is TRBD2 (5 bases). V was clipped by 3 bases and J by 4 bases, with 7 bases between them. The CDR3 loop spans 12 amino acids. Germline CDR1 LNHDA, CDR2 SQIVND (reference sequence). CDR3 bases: TGTGCCAGTAGTATGCCGGGGTACGAGCAGTACTTC. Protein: CASSMPGYEQYF.

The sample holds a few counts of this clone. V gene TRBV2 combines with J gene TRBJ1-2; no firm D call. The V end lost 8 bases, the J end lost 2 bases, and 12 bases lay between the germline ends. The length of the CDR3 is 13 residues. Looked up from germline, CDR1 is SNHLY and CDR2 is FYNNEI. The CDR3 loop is CASEEVFNYGYTF. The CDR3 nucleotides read TGTGCCAGCGAGGAAGTTTTCAACTATGGCTACACCTTC.

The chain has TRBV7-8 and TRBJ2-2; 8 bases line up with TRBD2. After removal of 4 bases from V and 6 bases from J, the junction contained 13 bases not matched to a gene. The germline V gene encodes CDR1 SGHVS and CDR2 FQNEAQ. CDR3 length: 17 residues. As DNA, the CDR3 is TGTGCCAGCAGCTCGGCTTCCAATAGCGGGATGGCCGGGGAGCTGTTTTTT. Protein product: CASSSASNSGMAGELFF.

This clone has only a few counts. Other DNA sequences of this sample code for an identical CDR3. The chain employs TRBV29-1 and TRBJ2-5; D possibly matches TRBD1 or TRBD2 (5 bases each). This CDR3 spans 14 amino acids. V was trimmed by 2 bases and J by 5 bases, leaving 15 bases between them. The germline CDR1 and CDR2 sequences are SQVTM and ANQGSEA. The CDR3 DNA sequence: TGCAGCGTTGAATATGGGGGTGGTGGGGAGACCCAGTACTTC. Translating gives CSVEYGGGGETQYF.

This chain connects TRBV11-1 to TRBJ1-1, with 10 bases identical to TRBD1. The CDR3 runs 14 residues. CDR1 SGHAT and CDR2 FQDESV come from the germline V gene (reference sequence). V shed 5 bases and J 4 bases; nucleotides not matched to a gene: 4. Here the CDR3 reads CASSMTGGFTEAFF. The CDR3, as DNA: TGTGCCAGCAGCATGACAGGGGGCTTCACTGAAGCTTTCTTT.

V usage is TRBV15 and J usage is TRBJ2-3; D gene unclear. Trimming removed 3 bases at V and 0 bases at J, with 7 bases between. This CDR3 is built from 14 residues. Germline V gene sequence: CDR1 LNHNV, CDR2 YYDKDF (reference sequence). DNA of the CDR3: TGTGCCACCAGCAGGGGGTTAAGCACAGATACGCAGTATTTT. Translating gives CATSRGLSTDTQYF.

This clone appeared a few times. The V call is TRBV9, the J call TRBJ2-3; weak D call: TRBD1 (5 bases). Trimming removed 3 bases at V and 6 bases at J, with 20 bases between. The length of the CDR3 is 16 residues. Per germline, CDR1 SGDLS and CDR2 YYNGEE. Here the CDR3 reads CASSAGAGSGWDTQYF. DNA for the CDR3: TGTGCCAGCAGCGCTGGGGCAGGGTCCGGTTGGGATACGCAGTATTTT.

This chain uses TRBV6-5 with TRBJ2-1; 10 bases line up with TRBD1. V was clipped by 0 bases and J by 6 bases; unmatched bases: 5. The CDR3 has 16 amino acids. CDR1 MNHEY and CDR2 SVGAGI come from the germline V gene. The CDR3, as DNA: TGTGCCAGCAGTTACTCGACAGGGGGCGTCTCCAATGAGCAGTTCTTC. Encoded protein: CASSYSTGGVSNEQFF.

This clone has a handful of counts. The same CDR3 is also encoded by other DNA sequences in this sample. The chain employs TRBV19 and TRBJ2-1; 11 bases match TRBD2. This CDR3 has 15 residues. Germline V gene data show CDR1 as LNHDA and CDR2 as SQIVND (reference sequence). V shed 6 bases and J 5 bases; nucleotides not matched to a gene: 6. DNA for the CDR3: TGTGCCAGTAGCACCGGGACTAGCGGAAACAATGAGCAGTTCTTC. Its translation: CASSTGTSGNNEQFF.